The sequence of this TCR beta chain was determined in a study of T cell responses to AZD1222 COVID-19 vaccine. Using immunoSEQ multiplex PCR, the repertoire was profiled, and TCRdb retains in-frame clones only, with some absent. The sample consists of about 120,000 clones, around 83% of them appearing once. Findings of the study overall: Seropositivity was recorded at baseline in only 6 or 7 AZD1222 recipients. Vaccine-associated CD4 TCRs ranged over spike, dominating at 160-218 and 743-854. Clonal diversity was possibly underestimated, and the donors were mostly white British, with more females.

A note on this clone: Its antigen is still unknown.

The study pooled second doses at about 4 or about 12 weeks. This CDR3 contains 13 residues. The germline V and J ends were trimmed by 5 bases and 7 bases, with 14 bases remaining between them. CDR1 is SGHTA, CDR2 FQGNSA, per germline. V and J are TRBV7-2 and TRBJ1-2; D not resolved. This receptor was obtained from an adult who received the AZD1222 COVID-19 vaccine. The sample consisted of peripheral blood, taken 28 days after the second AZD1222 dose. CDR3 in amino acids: CASSPLGPRGYTF. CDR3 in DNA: TGTGCCAGCAGCCCCCTTGGTCCACGTGGCTACACCTTC.